These 18 T cell receptor beta chains were sequenced from one sample in a study of breast tumors, draining lymph nodes, adjacent tissues. TCRdb reprocessed the multiplex PCR reads via MiXCR and lists one record per CDR3 protein. The sample contains approximately 130,000 distinct CDR3 sequences, approximately 22% of which appear only once. Samples came from axillary lymph nodes draining the breast cancer. The sample taken for sequencing was axillary lymph node tissue. All receptors derive from a female donor with breast cancer. Some clones in this sample may be carry-over from other donors' samples.

This clonotype was counted between two and nine times. The chain joins TRBV5-4 to TRBJ2-7, with 8 bases aligning to TRBD1. The V gene end was trimmed by 4 bases and the J gene end by 6 bases; junction bases not matched to a gene: 12. CDR3 size: 15 residues. Germline V gene data show CDR1 as SGHNT and CDR2 as YYREEE (reference sequence). CDR3 sequence: CASSRIGTGGAEQYF. In DNA form, the CDR3 reads TGTGCCAGCAGCCGGATTGGGACAGGCGGGGCCGAGCAGTACTTC.

This clonotype was seen repeatedly, ten times or more. The chain uses TRBV12-3 or TRBV12-4 and TRBJ2-1, with D maybe TRBD2 (6 bases). The CDR3 totals 13 residues. V was clipped by 6 bases and J by 4 bases, with 10 bases between them. The CDR3 nucleotides read TGTGCCAGCAGGCTAGCGTATTACAATGAGCAGTTCTTC. The encoded protein is CASRLAYYNEQFF.

Comment on this clonotype: A much larger clone differs by one base, so this may be a read error. The chain recombines TRBV30 with TRBJ2-1; 8 positions match TRBD2. CDR1 and CDR2 (germline): GTSNPN, SVGIG (reference sequence). The CDR3 extends over 13 amino acids. CDR3: CAWSISGINGQFF. The CDR3 DNA reads TGTGCCTGGAGTATTAGCGGGATCAATGGGCAGTTCTTC. The full variable domain, its missing parts supplied by reference TRBV30 and TRBJ2-1, is SQTIHQWPATLVQPVGSPLSLECTVEGTSNPNLYWYRQAAGRGLQLLFYSVGIGQISSEVPQNLSASRPQDRQFILSSKKLLLSDSGFYLCAWSISGINGQFFGPGTRLTVL.

This clonotype has a count of ten or more. V is TRBV4-1 and J is TRBJ2-7, with 10 bases identical to TRBD1. V shed 0 bases, J shed 4 bases, and the junction held 12 bases outside the gene matches. CDR1 and CDR2 (germline): MGHRA, YSYEKL. This CDR3 has 18 amino acids. The CDR3 bases are TGCGCCAGCAGCCAAGATCCATACGGGACAGGGGCGTCTTACGAGCAGTACTTC. It encodes CASSQDPYGTGASYEQYF.

The sample holds one count of this clonotype. V is TRBV5-1 and J is TRBJ1-1; D is unclear. The germline V gene has CDR1 SGHRS and CDR2 YFSETQ. V lost 2 bases and J 1 base, leaving 9 bases between the germline ends. The CDR3 contains 14 residues. CDR3 region: CASSFWTENTEAFF. In DNA, the CDR3 is TGCGCCAGCAGCTTTTGGACGGAGAACACTGAAGCTTTCTTT.

This chain links TRBV27 with TRBJ1-2; D gene uncertain. The CDR3 is 14 residues long. The germline V gene has CDR1 MNHEY and CDR2 SMNVEV (reference sequence). V was shortened by 0 bases and J by 3 bases, with 8 bases between the two germline ends. CDR3 nucleotide sequence: TGTGCCAGCAGTTTATCTAGACACGACTATGGCTACACCTTC. Its protein product is CASSLSRHDYGYTF.

This clonotype was recorded at least ten times. This chain joins TRBV20-1 and TRBJ2-2; 9 bases are shared with TRBD2. The ends lost 5 bases at V and 0 bases at J; junction bases unmatched: 1. CDR1 DFQATT and CDR2 SNEGSKA come from the germline V gene (reference sequence). The CDR3 totals 14 residues. As DNA, the CDR3 is TGCAGTGCTGTAGCGGGAGCGAACACCGGGGAGCTGTTTTTT. Translated: CSAVAGANTGELFF.

A remark on this clonotype: This may be a read error, as it is one base from a much larger clone. The chain recombines TRBV19 with TRBJ2-1; a weak D match, TRBD1 (6 bases). The germline V and J ends were trimmed by 5 bases and 10 bases, with 18 bases remaining between them. The CDR3 sequence is 14 residues long. Germline V lookup: CDR1 LNHDA, CDR2 SQIVND (reference sequence). CDR3: CASSSGQSGVEQFF. For the CDR3, the DNA is TGTGCCAGTAGTTCAGGACAGTCCGGGGTGGAGCAGTTCTTC.

This clonotype was counted ten times or more. The rearrangement uses TRBV7-2 and TRBJ2-5; 10 nucleotides match TRBD2. The V gene's germline CDR1 is SGHTA and CDR2 FQGNSA. The CDR3 extends over 14 amino acids. J lost 4 bases, V lost 5 bases, and 4 bases had no gene match. The CDR3 spells CASSLGLARETQYF. In DNA form, the CDR3 reads TGTGCCAGCAGCCTGGGACTAGCGAGAGAGACCCAGTACTTC. Variable domain in full (rest from reference TRBV7-2 and TRBJ2-5): GAGVSQSPSNKVTEKGKDVELRCDPISGHTALYWYRQSLGQGLEFLIYFQGNSAPDKSGLPSDRFSAERTGGSVSTLTIQRTQQEDSAVYLCASSLGLARETQYFGPGTRLLVL.

This clonotype showed up just a few times. The chain is built from TRBV6-1 and TRBJ1-2, with D perhaps TRBD1 (6 bases). The CDR3 has 17 amino acids. Trimming removed 1 base from V and 4 bases from J, with 19 bases in between. The germline V gene encodes CDR1 MNHNS and CDR2 SASEGT. The CDR3 region has the DNA TGTGCCAGCAGTGAAGGGAGCCGGACAGACATCCTCTATGGCTACACCTTC. As protein: CASSEGSRTDILYGYTF.

This clonotype was seen at least ten times. The CDR3 reads CASSLLGRGDGYTF. The CDR3 DNA is TGTGCCAGCAGCTTACTAGGGCGGGGGGATGGCTACACCTTC. The chain recombines TRBV11-2 with TRBJ1-2; D is perhaps TRBD1 (5 bases). This CDR3 region has 14 residues. Germline V gene lookup returns CDR1 SGHAT and CDR2 FQNNGV. V lost 2 bases and J lost 6, with 13 bases in between.

The sample holds many counts of this clonotype. The chain joins TRBV10-3 to TRBJ2-1; D may be TRBD2 (6 bases). Germline values: CDR1 ENHRY, CDR2 SYGVKD. This CDR3 has 15 residues. V was pared by 6 bases and J by 9 bases, with 21 bases between. The chain's CDR3 is CAIRLAGGMSGEQFF. CDR3 in DNA: TGTGCCATCAGGCTGGCTGGCGGGATGTCAGGTGAGCAGTTCTTC.

This clonotype was seen repeatedly, ten times or more. The rearrangement links TRBV30 to TRBJ2-3; TRBD2 might be the D (5 bases). V lost 2 bases, J lost 4 bases, and 13 bases lay in between. From germline, CDR1 is GTSNPN and CDR2 SVGIG (reference sequence). CDR3 length: 14 amino acids. CDR3 in DNA: TGTGCCTGGAGTCTGGAGGCCCTCGCAGATACGCAGTATTTT. This codes for CAWSLEALADTQYF.

The gene calls are TRBV7-9 and TRBJ2-5, with D possibly being TRBD1 (7 bases). CDR1 and CDR2 (germline): SEHNR, FQNEAQ (reference sequence). Trimming pared 5 bases from V and 5 bases from J, leaving 15 bases between. There are 14 residues in the CDR3. CDR3 sequence: CASSQAPGGETQYF. CDR3 coding DNA: TGTGCCAGCAGCCAGGCACCAGGGGGGGAGACCCAGTACTTC.

To note about this clonotype: This may stem from a read error, because a much larger clone lies one nucleotide away. The genes are TRBV30 and TRBJ2-1; 8 bases agree with TRBD2. CDR1 is GTSNPN, CDR2 SVGIG, per germline (reference sequence). The CDR3 has 14 residues. The CDR3 sequence is CAWSVAGAYNEQSF. For the CDR3, the DNA is TGTGCCTGGAGTGTAGCGGGAGCCTACAATGAGCAGTCCTTC.

A word on this clonotype: At one of its ends the junction is not consistent with the germline gene, which may arise from a read error. The genes are TRBV28 and TRBJ1-2; possibly TRBD1 for D (5 bases). Germline V gene lookup returns CDR1 MDHEN and CDR2 SYDVKM. This CDR3 contains 15 residues. CDR3 residues: CASGLRSAGNYGYTF. The CDR3 bases are TGTGCCAGCGGTTTGAGGAGTGCAGGGAACTATGGCTACACCTTC.

The sample holds many counts of this clonotype. The chain joins TRBV29-1 to TRBJ2-3, with 10 positions matching TRBD2. The germline CDR1 and CDR2 sequences are SQVTM and ANQGSEA. J was trimmed by 3 bases and V by 5 bases; bases with no gene match: 8. The CDR3 spans 15 residues. CDR3 in amino acids: CSVRDSGRTTDTQYF. The CDR3 region has the DNA TGCAGCGTTAGGGATAGCGGGAGGACGACAGATACGCAGTATTTT.

This clonotype was counted many times. The junction shows a germline mismatch at one end, possibly a read error. The J gene is TRBJ2-1, the V gene TRBV7-7, with D perhaps matching TRBD2 (6 bases). This CDR3 comprises 13 residues. CDR1 and CDR2 (germline): SSHAT, FNYEAQ (reference sequence). The CDR3 region has the DNA TGTGCTAGCAGCCCGACTAGAAGCAATGAGCAGTTCTTC. As protein: CASSPTRSNEQFF.